A single sample gave rise to the 24 T cell receptor beta chains below, sequenced in a study of cytomegalovirus exposure and HLA in healthy donors. It was with 60 Vbeta and 13 Jbeta primers that the PCR ran. Assay: immunoSEQ multiplex PCR; the TCRdb copy retains only in-frame clones and omits some. The sample holds about 150,000 clones, roughly three fifths seen once. Material for sequencing was PBMCs. The origin of the receptors is a woman in her fifties or sixties in good health and CMV-seronegative.

The V and J genes are TRBV5-8 and TRBJ1-2, with 12 bases aligning to TRBD1. V lost 6 bases to trimming and J lost 5 bases; unmatched junction nucleotides: 8. CDR1 and CDR2 from the germline V gene are SGHTS and YDEGEE. This CDR3 comprises 15 residues. The CDR3 sequence: CASIPGTGGLYGYTF. Written as DNA, the CDR3 is TGTGCCAGCATCCCGGGGACAGGGGGCCTATATGGCTACACCTTC.

The chain links TRBV7-2 to TRBJ1-2, with D perhaps TRBD1 (5 bases). The CDR3 sequence is 14 residues long. Per the germline V gene, CDR1 is SGHTA and CDR2 is FQGNSA. Trimming took off 0 bases at V and 5 bases at J, with 10 bases between the two ends. CDR3 in DNA: TGTGCCAGCAGCTTAGCTGGGGGGTCATATGGCTACACCTTC. Amino acids: CASSLAGGSYGYTF.

This clone was counted only a few times. The chain uses TRBV2 and TRBJ1-1; TRBD1 matches 12 bases. V gave up 9 bases and J gave up 4 bases; unmatched junction bases: 9. The CDR3 is made up of 15 amino acids. Germline V lookup: CDR1 SNHLY, CDR2 FYNNEI. The CDR3 is CARTPGQGASTEAFF. CDR3 bases: TGTGCCAGGACCCCGGGACAGGGGGCGAGCACTGAAGCTTTCTTT.

The V and J genes are TRBV7-4 and TRBJ2-7; no definite D call. V gave up 5 bases and J gave up 0 bases, with 17 bases separating them. This CDR3 has 16 residues. Germline V gene sequence: CDR1 SGHVT, CDR2 SQSDAQ. Written as DNA, the CDR3 is TGTGCCAGCAGCACTACCGCCCCCTGGAGCTCCTACGAGCAGTACTTC. Translation gives CASSTTAPWSSYEQYF.

The chain carries TRBV5-1 and TRBJ2-2; the match to TRBD2 covers 8 bases. After removal of 1 base from V and 4 bases from J, the junction contained 3 bases not matched to a gene. This CDR3 has 15 amino acids. Germline CDR1 SGHRS, CDR2 YFSETQ. CDR3 loop: CASSLPGGGTGELFF. The CDR3 DNA reads as TGCGCCAGCAGCTTGCCGGGAGGGGGCACCGGGGAGCTGTTTTTT.

V usage is TRBV11-3 and J usage is TRBJ2-1; no reliable D call. Trimming pared 5 bases from V and 9 bases from J, leaving 14 bases between. CDR1 and CDR2 (germline): SGHNT, YENEEA. This CDR3 spans 13 amino acids. This CDR3 reads CASSPRPGGEQFF. CDR3 in DNA: TGTGCCAGCAGCCCGCGCCCCGGCGGTGAGCAGTTCTTC.

The gene calls are TRBV20-1 and TRBJ2-2; D unclear. The CDR3 totals 11 residues. The germline CDR1 and CDR2 sequences are DFQATT and SNEGSKA (reference sequence). V was trimmed by 6 bases and J by 6 bases, leaving 8 bases between them. The CDR3 nucleotides read TGCAGTGCCCCAGAGGCCGGGGAGCTGTTTTTT. Translation gives CSAPEAGELFF.

In DNA, the CDR3 is TGCGCCAGCAGTGATACGACTAGCGGGATTCCCGAGCAGTACTTC. This translates into CASSDTTSGIPEQYF. The chain has TRBV10-1 and TRBJ2-7; 11 bases match TRBD2. V shed 3 bases, J shed 6 bases, and the junction held 7 bases outside the gene matches. Germline CDR1 and CDR2: WNHNN and SYGVQD (reference sequence). This CDR3 contains 15 residues.

The V gene is TRBV5-8, the J gene TRBJ2-1; 8 nucleotides match TRBD2. The CDR3 covers 15 residues. V was pared by 0 bases and J by 9 bases, with 8 bases of the junction left unmatched. Germline V gene data show CDR1 as SGHTS and CDR2 as YDEGEE. This chain's CDR3 is CASSLDRAGGSEQFF. CDR3 DNA sequence: TGTGCCAGCAGCTTGGATAGGGCGGGAGGTAGTGAGCAGTTCTTC.

The chain uses TRBV6-6 and TRBJ1-1; 7 nucleotides match TRBD1. V trimming: 6 bases; J trimming: 10 bases; junction bases outside the gene matches: 5. Germline values: CDR1 MNHNY, CDR2 SVGAGI (reference sequence). The CDR3 totals 11 residues. The CDR3 bases are TGTGCCAGCAGCGCATCAGGGGGAGCTTTCTTT. Translation: CASSASGGAFF.

This chain joins TRBV19 and TRBJ2-1; D gene uncertain. Looked up from germline, CDR1 is LNHDA and CDR2 is SQIVND (reference sequence). V was shortened by 7 bases and J by 1 base, with 17 bases between the two germline ends. There are 16 residues in the CDR3. CDR3 residues: CASTETRPWSYNEQFF. CDR3 DNA sequence: TGTGCCAGTACGGAGACCCGCCCCTGGTCCTACAATGAGCAGTTCTTC.

The genes are TRBV5-4 and TRBJ2-1; D remains ambiguous. Germline CDR1 reads SGHNT; CDR2 reads YYREEE (reference sequence). There are 13 residues in the CDR3. Deletions cut 1 base from V and 8 bases from J, with 10 bases between. CDR3 bases: TGTGCCAGCAGCTTGTCGGGTTCGCATGAGCAGTTCTTC. Translated, it gives CASSLSGSHEQFF. The whole variable domain, remainder taken from reference TRBV5-4 and TRBJ2-1, is ETGVTQSPTHLIKTRGQQVTLRCSSQSGHNTVSWYQQALGQGPQFIFQYYREEENGRGNFPPRFSGLQFPNYSSELNVNALELDDSALYLCASSLSGSHEQFFGPGTRLTVL.

The chain recombines TRBV5-6 with TRBJ2-2; 11 positions agree with TRBD1. CDR1 SGHDT and CDR2 YYEEEE come from the germline V gene. The CDR3 consists of 15 residues. J lost 6 bases, V lost 4 bases, and 5 bases had no gene match. CDR3 in amino acids: CASSTDRGRPGELFF. CDR3 sequence (DNA): TGTGCCAGCAGCACGGACAGGGGGCGCCCCGGGGAGCTGTTTTTT.

A word on this clone: This sample also contains other DNA sequences that code for the same CDR3. V and J are TRBV9 and TRBJ2-2; 10 bases match TRBD1. V dropped 0 bases and J dropped 5; count of bases not matched to a gene: 1. Germline assignment: CDR1 SGDLS and CDR2 YYNGEE. The CDR3 covers 15 residues. This CDR3 is CASSVVGQGTGELFF. The CDR3 DNA sequence: TGTGCCAGCAGCGTAGTGGGACAGGGGACCGGGGAGCTGTTTTTT.

In regard to this clone: An end of the junction does not agree with germline; a read error may underlie this. This CDR3 reads CSSTYGVLVLTF. In nucleotides, the CDR3 is TGTTCCAGCACCTACGGGGTTCTCGTCCTGACTTTC. The chain employs TRBV7-9 and TRBJ2-6; D is possibly TRBD2 (5 bases). From germline, CDR1 is SEHNR and CDR2 FQNEAQ (reference sequence). The CDR3 consists of 12 residues.

The V and J genes are TRBV4-1 and TRBJ1-4; D may be TRBD1 (5 bases). The CDR3 length is 14 residues. V was cut by 4 bases and J by 8 bases, with 14 bases left in between. Germline V gene data show CDR1 as MGHRA and CDR2 as YSYEKL. CDR3 DNA: TGCGCCAGCAGCCGGGGCGGTAAGCCCGAAAAACTGTTTTTT. Protein product: CASSRGGKPEKLFF.

There are a few counts of this clone. The chain recombines TRBV5-1 with TRBJ2-2; no definite D call. The V end lost 1 base, the J end lost 6 bases, and 4 bases lay between the germline ends. The CDR3 is 12 amino acids. Germline CDR1 SGHRS, CDR2 YFSETQ. The CDR3 is CASSLSAGELFF. The CDR3 DNA reads as TGCGCCAGCAGCTTGAGCGCCGGGGAGCTGTTTTTT.

This clone was seen more than once but under ten times. The chain couples TRBV7-6 to TRBJ1-5; D may be TRBD1 (6 bases). This CDR3 is built from 13 residues. The germline CDR1 and CDR2 sequences are SGHVS and FNYEAQ. The germline V and J ends were trimmed by 5 bases and 7 bases, with 12 bases remaining between them. The CDR3 DNA follows: TGTGCCAGCAGCAGAACAGGGTCCCAGCCCCAGCATTTT. Residues: CASSRTGSQPQHF.

The chain recombines TRBV7-9 with TRBJ2-5; possibly TRBD2 for D (6 bases). With 4 bases removed from V and 9 bases from J, the gap between germline ends came to 18 bases. The V gene's germline CDR1 is SEHNR and CDR2 FQNEAQ (reference sequence). The CDR3 length is 14 residues. CDR3 region: CASSSGLPRLSQYF. As DNA, the CDR3 is TGTGCCAGCAGCTCGGGACTCCCCCGTTTGTCCCAGTACTTC.

This clone was seen a few times. In DNA form, the CDR3 reads TGTGCCAGCAGCTTAGAGCTTTTCCAAGAGACCCAGTACTTC. Amino acids: CASSLELFQETQYF. The rearrangement joins TRBV5-4 to TRBJ2-5; D remains unclear. The germline V gene has CDR1 SGHNT and CDR2 YYREEE (reference sequence). V was cut by 2 bases and J by 1 base, with 9 bases left in between. CDR3 length: 14 residues.

This clone was found a few times. Since a far larger clone is one base different, this is likely a read error. The chain joins TRBV2 to TRBJ2-7; no reliable D call. The CDR3 runs 11 residues. The germline CDR1 and CDR2 sequences are SNHLY and FYNNEI. Trimming stripped 5 bases from V and 3 bases from J, with 5 bases between. The CDR3 nucleotides are TGTGCCAGCAGTTTTAACTACGAGCAGTACTTC. Translating gives CASSFNYEQYF.

CDR3 sequence: CASSWGQTTDTQYF. The CDR3 DNA reads as TGCGCCAGCAGCTGGGGACAGACCACAGATACGCAGTATTTT. The rearrangement joins TRBV5-1 to TRBJ2-3; 7 bases fit TRBD1. From germline, CDR1 is SGHRS and CDR2 YFSETQ. The V and J ends lost 3 bases and 2 bases, in that order; junction bases with no gene match: 3. This CDR3 has 14 residues.

V and J are TRBV5-1 and TRBJ1-2, with TRBD1 as a possible D gene (6 bases). The V end was cut by 2 bases, the J end by 0 bases, with 11 bases between. CDR1 is SGHRS and CDR2 is YFSETQ in the germline V gene. This CDR3 has 15 residues. CDR3 in DNA: TGCGCCAGCAGCTTAAGATCAGGGGCTAACTATGGCTACACCTTC. It specifies CASSLRSGANYGYTF.

The V and J genes are TRBV28 and TRBJ1-2; 9 bases match TRBD1. The length of the CDR3 is 14 residues. Germline CDR1 is MDHEN and CDR2 is SYDVKM. V trimming: 6 bases; J trimming: 1 base; junction bases outside the gene matches: 3. In DNA, the CDR3 is TGTGCCAGCAGCGGACAGGGGCGTAACTATGGCTACACCTTC. Translation: CASSGQGRNYGYTF.